This TCR beta chain is drawn from a study of vaccination and CD4 T cells after COVID-19. Study in general: There were six male and four female convalescents, and two of them were Hispanic. Day 14 and days 161 to 241 post-vaccination were the sampling points for a few convalescent patients.

Regarding the study as a whole: Convalescent patients showed a median around 90% of reactive clones that were seen only post-vaccination.

As to time point: late sampling 161 to 241 days after vaccination in three convalescent patients. TCRdb used MiXCR to reprocess the PCR reads, holding one entry per CDR3 protein. The sample shows 25,000 to 35,000 distinct CDR3 sequences, about 46% of them seen only once. This clonotype was seen a handful of times. Its antigen is not known. The germline CDR1 and CDR2 sequences are LNHDA and SQIVND (reference sequence). Trimming cost V 8 bases and J 8 bases, with 12 bases left between them. CDR3 size: 11 residues. This material consisted of CD4+ T cells from blood, taken about 7 months after SARS-CoV-2 vaccination. V gene TRBV19 combines with J gene TRBJ1-1; no reliable D call. This sequence was found in a human donor who had recovered from COVID-19. The CDR3 region has the DNA TGTGCCAGTGCAAGACCCGGGGAAGCTTTCTTT. Translation: CASARPGEAFF.